This passage covers 5 T cell receptor beta chains from one sample sequenced in a study of shared clonotypes between healthy human individuals. Profiling relied on immunoSEQ multiplex PCR, and the TCRdb table lists in-frame clones only, not all of them. Of 1.6 million or so clones in the sample, over 95% were seen once. The sample taken for sequencing was naive CD4+ T cells sorted from blood. Subset in this sample: CD45RA+ positively selected. The receptor source for this set is a young man in good health.

The chain recombines TRBV27 with TRBJ2-3, with TRBD2 matching 7 bases. CDR1 and CDR2 from the germline V gene are MNHEY and SMNVEV (reference sequence). The J segment lost 6 bases and the V segment lost 2 bases, leaving 14 bases of the junction unmatched. This CDR3 has 17 residues. CDR3 protein: CASSLTGGERSIDTQYF. CDR3 sequence (DNA): TGTGCCAGCAGTTTAACGGGGGGAGAACGCTCAATCGATACGCAGTATTTT.

The gene calls are TRBV7-9 and TRBJ1-2; TRBD1 matches at 9 bases. Germline V lookup: CDR1 SEHNR, CDR2 FQNEAQ (reference sequence). The CDR3 runs 12 residues. Trimming at V came to 5 bases and at J to 7 bases, leaving 2 bases not matched to a gene. Written as DNA, the CDR3 is TGTGCCAGCAGCACAGGGGGCAGTGGCTACACCTTC. Translation: CASSTGGSGYTF.

V is TRBV7-9 and J is TRBJ2-3; 7 positions match TRBD2. Trimming took 5 bases from V and 2 from J; bases not matched to a gene: 7. Germline V gene data show CDR1 as SEHNR and CDR2 as FQNEAQ (reference sequence). This CDR3 spans 15 amino acids. CDR3 DNA: TGTGCCAGCAGCCCTCAAAGCGGGACCACAGATACGCAGTATTTT. This encodes CASSPQSGTTDTQYF. The full variable domain, its missing parts supplied by reference TRBV7-9 and TRBJ2-3, is DTGVSQNPRHKITKRGQNVTFRCDPISEHNRLYWYRQTLGQGPEFLTYFQNEAQLEKSRLLSDRFSAERPKGSFSTLEIQRTEQGDSAMYLCASSPQSGTTDTQYFGPGTRLTVL.

The chain has TRBV5-5 and TRBJ2-6, with D perhaps TRBD1 (6 bases). The CDR3 has 15 residues. V was clipped by 4 bases and J by 4 bases, with 12 bases between them. Germline V CDR1 and CDR2: SGHKS, YYEKEE (reference sequence). CDR3 amino acids: CASSTTGFGANVLTF. DNA for the CDR3: TGTGCCAGCAGCACCACAGGGTTCGGGGCCAACGTCCTGACTTTC. The complete variable domain, with remaining parts taken from reference TRBV5-5 and TRBJ2-6, reads DAGVTQSPTHLIKTRGQQVTLRCSPISGHKSVSWYQQVLGQGPQFIFQYYEKEERGRGNFPDRFSARQFPNYSSELNVNALLLGDSALYLCASSTTGFGANVLTFGAGSRLTVL.

This chain uses TRBV30 with TRBJ1-1, with D perhaps matching TRBD1 (5 bases). The CDR3 runs 12 residues. Trimming took off 6 bases at V and 8 bases at J, with 16 bases between the two ends. Germline CDR1 GTSNPN, CDR2 SVGIG (reference sequence). This CDR3 reads CACTTGWFEAFF. Written as DNA, the CDR3 is TGTGCCTGCACCACAGGATGGTTCGAAGCTTTCTTT. Full variable domain (remainder filled in from reference TRBV30 and TRBJ1-1): SQTIHQWPATLVQPVGSPLSLECTVEGTSNPNLYWYRQAAGRGLQLLFYSVGIGQISSEVPQNLSASRPQDRQFILSSKKLLLSDSGFYLCACTTGWFEAFFGQGTRLTVV.